Many counts were recorded for the clone carrying this TCR beta chain. No antigen is known for it. The record originates from a study of CD8+CD57+ T cells in acquired aplastic anemia. The overall study: When averaged, DNA from sorted CD4+ and CD8+ cells came to 3.2 ug. Study observations and caveats: The study found no significant CD8+ Simpson's diversity difference between patients and controls. Sharing between patients and controls was observed for twenty-nine CD8+ CDR3 sequences.

Sequencing was done on patients that had shown CD8+CD57+ cell expansion by flow cytometry. For CDR3 and TCR beta VDJ profiling, genomic DNA was the template used. From the reads, TCRdb called clonotypes with MiXCR, one entry per CDR3 protein. Here the sample spans some 120,000 distinct CDR3 sequences, nearly 40% being singletons. Sequencing was carried out using sorted CD4+, CD8+, or CD8+CD57+ T cells (not recorded which) from PBMCs. The receptor comes from a human donor with aplastic anemia.

The CDR3 loop is CASSEARGYQPQHF. The CDR3 DNA reads as TGTGCCAGCAGTGAGGCCAGGGGGTATCAGCCCCAGCATTTT. The gene calls are TRBV6-1 and TRBJ1-5; 7 nucleotides match TRBD1. Trimming took 3 bases from V and 5 from J; bases not matched to a gene: 4. Germline lookup yields CDR1 MNHNS and CDR2 SASEGT. The CDR3 extends over 14 amino acids.